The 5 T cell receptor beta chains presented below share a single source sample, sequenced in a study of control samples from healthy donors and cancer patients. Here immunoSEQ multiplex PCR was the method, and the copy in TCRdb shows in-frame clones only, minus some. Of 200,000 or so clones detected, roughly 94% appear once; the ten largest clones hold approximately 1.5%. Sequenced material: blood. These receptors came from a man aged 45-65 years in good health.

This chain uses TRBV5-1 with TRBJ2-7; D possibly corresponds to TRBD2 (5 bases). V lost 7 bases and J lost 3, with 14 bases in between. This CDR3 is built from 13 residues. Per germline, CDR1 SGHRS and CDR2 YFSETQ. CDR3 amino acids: CASWELRDYEQYV. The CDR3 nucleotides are TGCGCCAGCTGGGAGTTAAGAGACTACGAGCAGTACGTC.

The CDR3 DNA follows: TGTGCCACCAGCAGAGATCTGCGGGAGGGGCAGCCCCAGCATTTT. It codes for CATSRDLREGQPQHF. The J gene is TRBJ1-5, the V gene TRBV15, with a tentative D call TRBD1 (5 bases). Trimming left V 0 bases short and J 7 bases short, with 13 bases between. This CDR3 spans 15 amino acids. The germline CDR1 and CDR2 sequences are LNHNV and YYDKDF (reference sequence). The full variable domain, in which reference TRBV15 and TRBJ1-5 provide the parts outside the CDR3, is DAMVIQNPRYQVTQFGKPVTLSCSQTLNHNVMYWYQQKSSQAPKLLFHYYDKDFNNEADTPDNFQSRRPNTSFCFLDIRSPGLGDTAMYLCATSRDLREGQPQHFGDGTRLSIL.

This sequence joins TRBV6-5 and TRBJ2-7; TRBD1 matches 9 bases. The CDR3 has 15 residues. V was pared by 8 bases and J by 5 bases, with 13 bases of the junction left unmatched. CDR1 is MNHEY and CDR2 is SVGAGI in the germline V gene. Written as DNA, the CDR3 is TGTGCCAGCCGTAGATTGGGACAGGGTATGAACGAGCAGTACTTC. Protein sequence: CASRRLGQGMNEQYF.

This chain's CDR3 is CAWSSTAVGNQPQHF. CDR3 DNA sequence: TGTGCCTGGAGTTCCACAGCAGTAGGCAATCAGCCCCAGCATTTT. The rearrangement links TRBV30 to TRBJ1-5; D unresolved. Trimming removed 2 bases from V and 2 bases from J, with 13 bases in between. Looked up from germline, CDR1 is GTSNPN and CDR2 is SVGIG (reference sequence). CDR3 length: 15 residues. Based on the CDR3 plus reference TRBV30 and TRBJ1-5, the full variable domain is SQTIHQWPATLVQPVGSPLSLECTVEGTSNPNLYWYRQAAGRGLQLLFYSVGIGQISSEVPQNLSASRPQDRQFILSSKKLLLSDSGFYLCAWSSTAVGNQPQHFGDGTRLSIL.

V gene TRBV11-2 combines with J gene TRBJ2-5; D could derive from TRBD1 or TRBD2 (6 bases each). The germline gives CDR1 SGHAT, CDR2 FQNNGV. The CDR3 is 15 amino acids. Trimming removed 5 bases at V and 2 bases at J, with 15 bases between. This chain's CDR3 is CASSPRRGRQETQYF. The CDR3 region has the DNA TGTGCCAGCAGCCCCCGCCGGGGGCGGCAAGAGACCCAGTACTTC.